This TCR beta chain was recovered during a study of Graves' ophthalmopathy and Graves' hyperthyroidism. Study overall: Prior to any treatment, peripheral blood was collected at the time of initial diagnosis.

This clonotype appeared many times. Ophthalmopathy donors showed moderate-to-severe activity, CAS ≥3, NOSPECS ≥4 and a duration under 3 months. Diagnosis used clinical symptoms, serum thyroxine, TRAb, thyroid ultrasound and orbital computed tomography. The sequenced template was RNA, covering the TCR beta CDR3 region. The authors performed first-round RT-PCR with HTBI primers and then a second-round multiplex PCR. TCRdb re-analysed the multiplex PCR reads in MiXCR, keeping a single row per CDR3 protein. This table has a few hundred thousand distinct CDR3 sequences, 15% to 20% appearing once. The sequence came from a woman aged 18-29 years with Graves' ophthalmopathy. The sample comprised peripheral blood.

This CDR3 is CASSRIGAGTRKNTGELFF. For the CDR3, the DNA is TGCGCCAGCAGCCGCATCGGGGCGGGAACTCGAAAGAACACCGGGGAGCTGTTTTTT. The chain links TRBV4-3 to TRBJ2-2; possible D gene TRBD2, 6 bases. V gave up 4 bases and J gave up 1 base, with 22 bases separating them. Germline V gene lookup returns CDR1 LGHNA and CDR2 YSLEER. CDR3 length: 19 amino acids.